This is a list of T cell receptor beta chains from one sample in a study of blood T cell repertoires in COVID-19. Only in-frame clones appear in the TCRdb table, and some are missing; sequencing was by immunoSEQ multiplex PCR. The sample holds over 200,000 clones, more than 75% seen once. Sequences were obtained from peripheral blood. The receptors shown here come from a man aged 35 to 55 with active or convalescent COVID-19. Each CDR3 is given with its conserved first and last residue. D genes are given only for firm matches. The size of a clone is reported for some rows only, either as once, few or many, or as a class for expanded clones.

V gene	J gene	clone size	D gene	CDR3 DNA	CDR3 protein
TRBV7-2	TRBJ2-3	-	TRBD1	TGTGCCAGCAGCTTAGCGTGGGACAGGGGCGCAGATACGCAGTATTTT	CASSLAWDRGADTQYF
TRBV18	TRBJ1-1	-	TRBD1	TGTGCCAGCTCACAAATGGGACAGGCTAGCACTGAAGCTTTCTTT	CASSQMGQASTEAFF
TRBV2	TRBJ2-5	-	TRBD1	TGTGCCAGCAGCGAACCGGGACAGGGGGAGACCCAGTACTTC	CASSEPGQGETQYF
TRBV2	TRBJ1-6	-	-	TGTGCCCTTAACCCAGGCCTCAATTCACCCCTCCACTTT	CALNPGLNSPLHF
TRBV19	TRBJ2-3	-	TRBD1	TGTGCCAGTACCGTAGGGGGCACGGCAGATACGCAGTATTTT	CASTVGGTADTQYF
TRBV3-1/TRBV3-2	TRBJ1-1	-	-	TGTGCCAGCAGCCAAAGACTAAACATGAACACTGAAGCTTTCTTT	CASSQRLNMNTEAFF
TRBV5-1	TRBJ2-5	-	-	TGCGCCAGCCGCCCCACCGGGATGTACCAAGAGACCCAGTACTTC	CASRPTGMYQETQYF
TRBV7-9	TRBJ2-3	-	TRBD2	TGTGCCAGCAGCTCCAGACTAGCGGGGGATCAAGATACGCAGTATTTT	CASSSRLAGDQDTQYF
TRBV6-5	TRBJ1-6	few	-	TGTGCCAGCAGCACAGGACCGTCACCCCTCCACTTT	CASSTGPSPLHF
TRBV7-9	TRBJ2-7	-	-	TGTGCCAGCCGGCAGGGGCACTACGAGCAGTACTTC	CASRQGHYEQYF
TRBV19	TRBJ1-5	-	-	TGTGCCACCGCAGGGAGGGGACAGCCCCAGCATTTT	CATAGRGQPQHF
TRBV13	TRBJ2-2	-	TRBD2	TGTGCCAGCAGCTTAGGAAGCGGGGGGGCCTACACCGGGGAGCTGTTTTTT	CASSLGSGGAYTGELFF
TRBV6-2/TRBV6-3	TRBJ1-6	once	TRBD1	TGTGCCAGCAGTCCCAGGGGACAGGGGAATTCACCCCTCCACTTT	CASSPRGQGNSPLHF
TRBV12-3/TRBV12-4	TRBJ2-1	-	-	TGTGCCAGCCAAATTTGGGGGGAACGGCCCATCTTC	CASQIWGERPIF
TRBV27	TRBJ2-7	-	-	TGTGCCAGCAGTTTATTATTGGGGAGTTCCTACGAGCAGTACTTC	CASSLLLGSSYEQYF
TRBV24-1	TRBJ1-5	-	TRBD1	TGTGCCACCAGTGTACAGGGGGCTAATCAGCCCCAGCATTTT	CATSVQGANQPQHF
TRBV27	TRBJ1-4	-	-	TGTGCCAGCAGTTTAATAGGCAGGGTAAATGAAAAACTGTTTTTT	CASSLIGRVNEKLFF
TRBV27	TRBJ2-7	-	TRBD2	TGTGCCAGCAGTTTGCGGGGGACCTACGAGCAGTACTTC	CASSLRGTYEQYF
TRBV19	TRBJ2-1	-	TRBD2	TGTGCCAGTAGTTATGGTAGCGGGGGAAGGTATGAGCAGTTCTTC	CASSYGSGGRYEQFF
TRBV28	TRBJ1-5	-	-	TGTGCCAGCCAAACAGGGAATCAGCCCCAGCATTTT	CASQTGNQPQHF
TRBV7-9	TRBJ1-2	-	-	TGTGCCACCGTTAGAGGGGGATACCCTTATGGCTACACCTTC	CATVRGGYPYGYTF
TRBV27	TRBJ1-2	-	-	TGTGCCAGCAGTTTATCGCTCGGGGGGAATGGCTACACCTTC	CASSLSLGGNGYTF
TRBV28	TRBJ1-2	-	-	TGTGCCAGCAGTCTTCGGACATTGTTTTATGGCTACACCTTC	CASSLRTLFYGYTF
TRBV9	TRBJ2-1	-	-	TGTGCCAGCAGCGCCCCCACGCTAGCGAACTACAATGAGCAGTTCTTC	CASSAPTLANYNEQFF
TRBV28	TRBJ2-7	-	TRBD2	TGTGCCAGCAGTTTAGGCCCCGCGGGGGGGTACGAGCAGTACTTC	CASSLGPAGGYEQYF
TRBV28	TRBJ1-1	-	-	TGTGCCAGCAGTGTTGTGAGGAACACTGAAGCTTTCTTT	CASSVVRNTEAFF
TRBV28	TRBJ2-5	-	TRBD2	TGTGCCAGCAGTCCCGGACTAGCGGGAGTAGAGACCCAGTACTTC	CASSPGLAGVETQYF
TRBV19	TRBJ1-1	-	TRBD1	TGTGCCAGTACCACACAGGGGGCCGCCACTGAAGCTTTCTTT	CASTTQGAATEAFF
TRBV19	TRBJ2-5	once	-	TGTGCCAGTAGTACAGGAAGCCAAGAGACCCAGTACTTC	CASSTGSQETQYF
TRBV5-6	TRBJ1-3	-	-	TGTGCCAGCAGCGTCCCCCAGAACGCGGGCACCATATATTTT	CASSVPQNAGTIYF
TRBV19	TRBJ2-7	-	-	TGTGCCAGTAGTGCGTCGACAAGTGGCTACGAGCAGTACTTC	CASSASTSGYEQYF
TRBV5-4	TRBJ2-7	-	TRBD1	TGTGCCAGCAGTTCCGGGACAGGGCCCTACGAGCAGTACTTC	CASSSGTGPYEQYF
TRBV15	TRBJ1-2	-	TRBD1	TGTGCCACAGAGGGAATACAGGGGTATGGCTACACCTTC	CATEGIQGYGYTF
TRBV15	TRBJ2-7	-	-	TGTGCCACCAGCAGAGATGTATTGGTTAGCGAGCAGTACTTC	CATSRDVLVSEQYF
TRBV7-9	TRBJ2-1	-	TRBD2	TGTGCCAGCAGCCCGAGACGGACTAGCGGGGAGTACAATGAGCAGTTCTTC	CASSPRRTSGEYNEQFF
TRBV19	TRBJ1-5	-	TRBD1	TGTGCCAGTAGTCCCGACAGGGGGAGCAATCAGCCCCAGCATTTT	CASSPDRGSNQPQHF
TRBV27	TRBJ1-6	-	-	TGTGCCAGCAGTTTATCCCCATATAATTCACCCCTCCACTTT	CASSLSPYNSPLHF
TRBV21-1	TRBJ1-1	-	-	TGTGCCAGCAGCAAAGACAGGGGGAACACTGAAGCTTTCTTT	CASSKDRGNTEAFF
TRBV29-1	TRBJ1-2	-	-	TGCAGCGTCGAGACCAGGGGATACGGCTATGGCTACACCTTC	CSVETRGYGYGYTF
TRBV18	TRBJ2-7	-	TRBD1	TGTGCCAGCTCACCTGCCGCACCACGCGACAGGGGCTGGACCTACGAGCAGTACTTC	CASSPAAPRDRGWTYEQYF
TRBV6-2/TRBV6-3	TRBJ2-7	few	TRBD2	TGTGCCAGCAGTTACACTAGCGGCTCCTACGAGCAGTACTTC	CASSYTSGSYEQYF
TRBV6-4	TRBJ2-5	-	TRBD1	TGTGCCAGCAGTGAGTTTTCGGGACAGGGGCCGTGTATGGAAGAGACCCAGTACTTC	CASSEFSGQGPCMEETQYF
TRBV10-2	TRBJ2-1	-	-	TGCGCCAGCAGTGAGTCATTATCTACCTCCTACAATGAGCAGTTCTTC	CASSESLSTSYNEQFF
TRBV20-1	TRBJ1-1	-	-	TGCAGTGCGCGAGGGCGGACTGAAGCTTTCTTT	CSARGRTEAFF
TRBV7-8	TRBJ2-7	-	TRBD2	TGTGCCAGCAGCTTAACCATAGCGGGCCGGCAGAACTACGAGCAGTACTTC	CASSLTIAGRQNYEQYF
TRBV19	TRBJ1-4	-	-	TGTGCCAGTAGGTTGGAGTGGGGGCATGAAAAACTGTTTTTT	CASRLEWGHEKLFF
TRBV15	TRBJ1-4	-	-	TGTGCCACCAGCAGAGATCCCTCGAGAAAACTGTTTTTT	CATSRDPSRKLFF
TRBV11-3	TRBJ1-1	-	-	TGTGCCAGCAGCTTACTAGGCACGAACACTGAAGCTTTCTTT	CASSLLGTNTEAFF
TRBV19	TRBJ2-1	-	-	TGTGCCAGTAGTATCCGGTCCAATGAGCAGTTCTTC	CASSIRSNEQFF
TRBV10-3	TRBJ1-2	once	-	TGTGCCATCAGTGATTACGGACACAGTGGCTACACCTTC	CAISDYGHSGYTF
TRBV5-1	TRBJ1-1	few	TRBD1	TGCGCCAGCAGCTGGACAGGTATGAACACTGAAGCTTTCTTT	CASSWTGMNTEAFF
TRBV30	TRBJ2-3	once	-	TGTGCCTGGAGTTCGGGGAACACAGATACGCAGTATTTT	CAWSSGNTDTQYF
TRBV7-8	TRBJ1-3	-	-	TGTGCCAGCAGCTTAGTTGCGAACTCTGGAAACACCATATATTTT	CASSLVANSGNTIYF
TRBV28	TRBJ1-3	-	-	TGTGCCAGCAGTTACAGGAGGGCGAGTGGAAACACCATATATTTT	CASSYRRASGNTIYF